These 16 T cell receptor beta chains originate from one sample sequenced in a study of blood T cells in healthy people across ages. Together with a sample-barcoded 5' primer, a J-beta primer mix was included in a second PCR lasting roughly 6 to 12 cycles. TCRdb used MiXCR to reprocess the 5' RACE reads, holding one entry per CDR3 protein. Among roughly 700,000 distinct CDR3 sequences, about 30% were seen once, and the ten largest hold 15%. The sequenced sample consisted of blood. The receptors come from a woman aged 80 or over in good health.

This clonotype was detected many times. The J gene is TRBJ2-5, the V gene TRBV18, with no clear D. The germline V and J ends were trimmed by 3 bases and 4 bases, with 12 bases remaining between them. Germline CDR1 reads KGHSH; CDR2 reads LQKENI. The CDR3 contains 14 residues. The CDR3 here is CASSPDLNRETQYF. CDR3 in DNA: TGTGCCAGCTCACCCGACCTGAATAGAGAGACCCAGTACTTC. Full variable domain (outside the CDR3, taken from reference TRBV18 and TRBJ2-5): NAGVMQNPRHLVRRRGQEARLRCSPMKGHSHVYWYRQLPEEGLKFMVYLQKENIIDESGMPKERFSAEFPKEGPSILRIQQVVRGDSAAYFCASSPDLNRETQYFGPGTRLLVL.

This clonotype was seen at least ten times. This chain links TRBV30 with TRBJ2-4; 8 bases map to TRBD1. The CDR3 contains 15 residues. CDR1 and CDR2 (germline): GTSNPN, SVGIG (reference sequence). J was trimmed by 1 base and V by 5 bases; bases with no gene match: 7. CDR3 loop: CAWSGDRGAKNIQYF. CDR3 sequence (DNA): TGTGCCTGGTCGGGAGACAGGGGCGCCAAAAACATTCAGTACTTC.

This clonotype was observed at least ten times. With a much larger clone just one base away, this may be a read error. This chain connects TRBV29-1 to TRBJ1-4; 7 bases are a match to TRBD1. The CDR3 runs to 13 residues. After removal of 4 bases from V and 5 bases from J, the junction contained 4 bases not matched to a gene. Germline CDR1 is SQVTM and CDR2 is ANQGSEA. CDR3 sequence: CSVGETGNEKLFF. The CDR3 nucleotides are TGCAGCGTTGGTGAGACAGGGAATGAAAAACTGTTTTTT.

This clonotype was observed a handful of times. It may be a read error: a sequence one base away is much more abundant. The chain links TRBV12-3 or TRBV12-4 to TRBJ2-3; 7 nucleotides align to TRBD1. This CDR3 is 16 amino acids long. The CDR3, as DNA: TGTGCCAGCAGTGGGGACAGAGGGTGGAGCACAGATGCGCAGTATTTT. This translates into CASSGDRGWSTDAQYF.

In this sample, this clonotype turned up many times. The CDR3 spells CASSLAQGAGGYGYTF. In DNA, the CDR3 is TGTGCCAGCAGCTTAGCGCAAGGGGCGGGGGGCTATGGCTACACCTTC. This chain links TRBV7-2 with TRBJ1-2, with D possibly TRBD1 on 5 matching bases. Trimming took 0 bases from V and 4 from J, leaving 15 bases between them. In germline, CDR1 is SGHTA, CDR2 FQGNSA. The CDR3 is made up of 16 amino acids.

The chain uses TRBV2 and TRBJ2-7; D might be TRBD2 (6 bases). The germline V and J ends were trimmed by 7 bases and 3 bases, with 13 bases remaining between them. This CDR3 is built from 13 residues. Germline-derived CDR1 and CDR2 are SNHLY and FYNNEI. This CDR3 reads CASKEGRDYEQYF. In DNA form, the CDR3 reads TGTGCCAGCAAGGAGGGGCGAGACTACGAGCAGTACTTC.

This clonotype showed up many times. This chain uses TRBV7-3 with TRBJ2-6; weak D call: TRBD2 (5 bases). Germline CDR1 and CDR2: SGHTA and FQGTGA. V lost 4 bases and J lost 5, with 6 bases in between. There are 13 residues in the CDR3. In DNA, the CDR3 is TGTGCCAGCAGCTCGGGGAGGGCCAACGTCCTGACTTTC. Translation: CASSSGRANVLTF. The full variable domain, rest sourced from reference TRBV7-3 and TRBJ2-6, is GAGVSQTPSNKVTEKGKYVELRCDPISGHTALYWYRQSLGQGPEFLIYFQGTGAADDSGLPNDRFFAVRPEGSVSTLKIQRTERGDSAVYLCASSSGRANVLTFGAGSRLTVL.

The rearrangement links TRBV5-1 to TRBJ1-4; D may be TRBD1 (5 bases). Germline assignment: CDR1 SGHRS and CDR2 YFSETQ. Deletions cut 3 bases from V and 4 bases from J, with 13 bases between. This CDR3 region has 15 residues. The CDR3 DNA reads as TGCGCCAGCAGCTGGGGCGGACGGATTAATGAAAAACTGTTTTTT. This encodes CASSWGGRINEKLFF.

This clonotype appeared a few times. For the CDR3, the DNA is TGTGCCAGCAGCTTTACACAGGGAGATGAAGCTTTCTTT. Amino acid sequence: CASSFTQGDEAFF. The chain uses TRBV7-9 and TRBJ1-1; D perhaps matches TRBD1 (6 bases). The CDR3 loop spans 13 amino acids. Trimming took off 3 bases at V and 7 bases at J, with 12 bases between the two ends. Germline values: CDR1 SEHNR, CDR2 FQNEAQ (reference sequence).

This clonotype has a count of ten or more. J is TRBJ2-5 and V is TRBV4-1, with D possibly matching TRBD1 (5 bases). The CDR3 consists of 16 residues. Germline CDR1 MGHRA, CDR2 YSYEKL. V was clipped by 0 bases and J by 2 bases, with 13 bases between them. CDR3 in amino acids: CASSQDLGAGQETQYF. CDR3 in DNA: TGCGCCAGCAGCCAAGATCTAGGCGCAGGGCAAGAGACCCAGTACTTC.

Of note for this clonotype: A much bigger clone sits one base away, suggesting this may be a read error. This chain joins TRBV18 and TRBJ1-5, with D uncertain. Germline CDR1 KGHSH, CDR2 LQKENI. The length of the CDR3 is 14 residues. CDR3 region: CASSPPHSSQPQHF. In DNA, the CDR3 is TGTGCCAGCTCACCACCTCATAGCAGTCAGCCCCAGCATTTT.

This clonotype was counted many times. The rearrangement joins TRBV5-1 to TRBJ2-1; 9 bases line up with TRBD1. The CDR3 totals 17 residues. V was pared by 3 bases and J by 6 bases, with 13 bases of the junction left unmatched. Germline V gene sequence: CDR1 SGHRS, CDR2 YFSETQ. DNA of the CDR3: TGCGCCAGCAGCTCAAAACAGGGGGCCGGATCATTCAATGAGCAGTTCTTC. This gives the protein CASSSKQGAGSFNEQFF. The complete variable domain, with remaining parts taken from reference TRBV5-1 and TRBJ2-1, reads KAGVTQTPRYLIKTRGQQVTLSCSPISGHRSVSWYQQTPGQGLQFLFEYFSETQRNKGNFPGRFSGRQFSNSRSEMNVSTLELGDSALYLCASSSKQGAGSFNEQFFGPGTRLTVL.

The gene calls are TRBV18 and TRBJ2-7, with TRBD1 as a possible D gene (5 bases). The J call could be wrong; TRBJ2-5 is a better fit for the DNA end. CDR3 length: 14 residues. Germline V gives CDR1 KGHSH, CDR2 LQKENI. CDR3 loop: CASSPGGARETQYF. CDR3 bases: TGTGCCAGCTCACCTGGTGGGGCTAGAGAGACCCAGTACTTC.

Concerning this clonotype: The junction and the germline gene differ at one end; a read error may be behind it. The V call is TRBV20-1, the J call TRBJ2-5; TRBD1 matches at 10 bases. The germline V gene encodes CDR1 DFQATT and CDR2 SNEGSKA (reference sequence). This CDR3 is 15 amino acids long. CDR3 DNA: TGCAGTGCTAGCAAGGGGACAGGGGAGGCAGAGGCCCAGTACTTC. This translates into CSASKGTGEAEAQYF.

This clonotype has ten or more counts. Here the CDR3 DNA reads TGTGCCAGCAGCTTAGAGACTAACTACAATGAGCAGTTCTTC. Amino acids: CASSLETNYNEQFF. This chain joins TRBV7-2 and TRBJ2-1; perhaps TRBD2 as D (5 bases). In germline, CDR1 is SGHTA, CDR2 FQGNSA. This CDR3 is built from 14 residues. Deletions cut 1 base from V and 3 bases from J, with 7 bases between.

Concerning this clonotype itself: This may be a read error: a much more frequent sequence differs by one nucleotide. V is TRBV9 and J is TRBJ1-2; the D is unclear. The CDR3 spans 14 residues. CDR1 is SGDLS, CDR2 YYNGEE, per germline. The CDR3: CAISVDQIDHGYTF. For the CDR3, the DNA is TGTGCCATCAGCGTAGACCAGATAGACCATGGCTACACCTTC. The variable domain in full, with the rest retrieved from reference TRBV9 and TRBJ1-2, is DSGVTQTPKHLITATGQRVTLRCSPRSGDLSVYWYQQSLDQGLQFLIQYYNGEERAKGNILERFSAQQFPDLHSELNLSSLELGDSALYFCAISVDQIDHGYTFGSGTRLTVV.